This passage covers 21 T cell receptor beta chains from one sample sequenced in a study of blood T cells in healthy people across ages. A second PCR of about 6 to 11 cycles used a sample-barcoded 5' primer and a J-beta primer mix. From the 5' RACE reads, TCRdb called clonotypes with MiXCR, one entry per CDR3 protein. Among about 970,000 distinct CDR3 sequences listed, about 51% were seen once. The specimen sequenced was blood. All receptors derive from an older woman in good health.

V usage is TRBV20-1 and J usage is TRBJ1-4, with TRBD1 matching 7 bases. The CDR3 totals 14 residues. Trimming at V came to 1 base and at J to 3 bases, leaving 2 bases not matched to a gene. In germline, CDR1 is DFQATT, CDR2 SNEGSKA (reference sequence). The CDR3 region has the DNA TGCAGTGCTAGAGGCACAGGGGCTAATGAAAAACTGTTTTTT. It is translated as CSARGTGANEKLFF.

This clonotype was found a few times. The chain recombines TRBV29-1 with TRBJ2-3; 7 bases match TRBD1. V was clipped by 3 bases and J by 12 bases; unmatched bases: 6. The CDR3 is 11 residues long. CDR1 is SQVTM and CDR2 is ANQGSEA in the germline V gene. The CDR3 coding sequence is TGCAGCGTTGACAAGACAGGGACCCAGTATTTT. Amino acids: CSVDKTGTQYF.

Worth noting for this clonotype: This clone may be a read error of a much larger clone one base away. The chain joins TRBV4-2 to TRBJ2-7, with D perhaps being TRBD1 or TRBD2 (6 bases each). V was cut by 2 bases and J by 2 bases, with 19 bases left in between. The CDR3 consists of 17 residues. The germline V gene has CDR1 LGHNA and CDR2 YNFKEQ. The DNA of the CDR3 is TGTGCCAGCAGCCAACGACGGGGGCCGGGACGGGCCTACGAGCAGTACTTC. This gives the protein CASSQRRGPGRAYEQYF.

The rearrangement joins TRBV24-1 to TRBJ2-7; D is possibly TRBD1 (5 bases). V lost 7 bases, J lost 7 bases, and 19 bases lay in between. Looked up from germline, CDR1 is KGHDR and CDR2 is SFDVKD. This CDR3 contains 14 residues. This CDR3 is CATRDRRKGNEQYF. The CDR3 DNA reads as TGTGCCACCAGAGACAGACGTAAAGGGAATGAGCAGTACTTC.

This chain links TRBV29-1 with TRBJ2-6; 7 bases are a match to TRBD2. CDR1 is SQVTM, CDR2 ANQGSEA, per germline. J lost 4 bases, V lost 4 bases, and 13 bases had no gene match. The CDR3 is 17 amino acids. CDR3 loop: CSVAGARGGSGANVLTF. DNA for the CDR3: TGCAGCGTTGCCGGCGCCCGGGGAGGGTCCGGGGCCAACGTCCTGACTTTC.

The chain employs TRBV4-2 and TRBJ2-5; no firm D call. CDR3 length equals 15 residues. Trimming took off 0 bases at V and 4 bases at J, with 12 bases between the two ends. The V gene's germline CDR1 is LGHNA and CDR2 YNFKEQ. Written as DNA, the CDR3 is TGTGCCAGCAGCCAAGAAGGCGGTCTGATAGAGACCCAGTACTTC. Translation: CASSQEGGLIETQYF.

CDR3 sequence reads: CASSENSVYLATNEKLFF. CDR3 in DNA: TGTGCCAGCAGTGAAAACTCAGTCTACTTGGCAACTAATGAAAAACTGTTTTTT. This chain uses TRBV6-1 with TRBJ1-4; D is undetermined. Trimming removed 2 bases from V and 0 bases from J, with 16 bases in between. Germline loops: CDR1 MNHNS, CDR2 SASEGT. The CDR3 spans 18 residues.

This clonotype was seen more than once but under ten times. V is TRBV29-1 and J is TRBJ2-3; a possible D gene is TRBD1 (5 bases). Trimming took 2 bases from V and 7 from J, leaving 7 bases between them. This CDR3 comprises 11 residues. Per the germline V gene, CDR1 is SQVTM and CDR2 is ANQGSEA. The CDR3 is CSVERGNTQYF. CDR3 nucleotides: TGCAGCGTTGAAAGGGGTAATACGCAGTATTTT.

This chain links TRBV20-1 with TRBJ2-3; D is tentatively TRBD1 or TRBD2 (5 bases each). Looked up from germline, CDR1 is DFQATT and CDR2 is SNEGSKA (reference sequence). V was cut by 0 bases and J by 1 base, with 11 bases left in between. This CDR3 is built from 15 residues. CDR3 coding DNA: TGCAGTGCTAGAGAACCGGGACCACGCACAGATACGCAGTATTTT. Translated: CSAREPGPRTDTQYF.

The chain joins TRBV27 to TRBJ2-2; 8 positions agree with TRBD1. Germline V gene sequence: CDR1 MNHEY, CDR2 SMNVEV (reference sequence). The V and J ends lost 8 bases and 4 bases, in that order; junction bases with no gene match: 12. This CDR3 comprises 16 residues. The CDR3 loop reads CASGQGHWPGTGELFF. In nucleotides, the CDR3 is TGTGCCAGCGGACAGGGACATTGGCCGGGCACCGGGGAGCTGTTTTTT.

This clonotype was observed once. The chain has TRBV25-1 and TRBJ2-5; the D gene is possibly TRBD2 (7 bases). The V gene's germline CDR1 is MGHDK and CDR2 SYGVNS. V lost 1 base, J lost 4 bases, and 13 bases lay in between. CDR3 length: 15 amino acids. The CDR3 is CASSESWGGAETQYF. The CDR3 DNA is TGTGCCAGCAGTGAATCATGGGGGGGGGCAGAGACCCAGTACTTC.

The chain recombines TRBV28 with TRBJ2-7; perhaps D is TRBD1 or TRBD2 (5 bases each). Germline CDR1 MDHEN, CDR2 SYDVKM. CDR3 length: 15 amino acids. Trimming took off 6 bases at V and 2 bases at J, with 17 bases between the two ends. This CDR3 reads CASRPLGAGTYEQYF. The CDR3 coding sequence is TGTGCCAGCAGACCCCTCGGGGCCGGGACCTACGAGCAGTACTTC.

This clonotype was observed a handful of times. The gene calls are TRBV4-1 and TRBJ2-7; 9 bases line up with TRBD2. V gave up 0 bases and J gave up 3 bases; unmatched junction bases: 3. Germline V CDR1 and CDR2: MGHRA, YSYEKL. The CDR3 has 15 residues. In nucleotides, the CDR3 is TGCGCCAGCAGCCAAGAGCCTAGCGGGGTCTACGAGCAGTACTTC. Translated, it gives CASSQEPSGVYEQYF.

This clonotype turned up a few times. The J gene is TRBJ2-7, the V gene TRBV5-1; perhaps TRBD2 as D (5 bases). The CDR3 extends over 16 amino acids. Trimming shortened V by 0 bases and J by 0 bases, and 13 bases separated the two germline ends. Germline V CDR1 and CDR2: SGHRS, YFSETQ. The CDR3 here is CASSLESGLNSYEQYF. DNA of the CDR3: TGCGCCAGCAGCTTGGAGTCTGGACTCAACTCCTACGAGCAGTACTTC.

On this clonotype itself: The germline gene is not matched at one end of the junction; a read error may be the cause. CDR3 DNA: TGTGCCGGCAGCCAAGGGTCGAGTAGCGGAGGGGATACGCAGTATTTT. This encodes CAGSQGSSSGGDTQYF. The V and J genes are TRBV3-1 and TRBJ2-3; D is possibly TRBD2 (6 bases). The CDR3 extends over 16 amino acids. Germline V CDR1 and CDR2: LGHDT, YNNKEL (reference sequence).

There are a few counts of this clonotype. CDR3 sequence (DNA): TGTGCCAGCAGCAAAGAAAGTGGGCACAGGGGTCAAGAGACCCAGTACTTC. It yields the protein CASSKESGHRGQETQYF. This chain joins TRBV21-1 and TRBJ2-5; TRBD1, the D gene given by the table, was not confirmed from the DNA. TRBV21-1 has pseudogene status. This CDR3 is built from 17 residues.

This chain uses TRBV15 with TRBJ2-5; tentatively, D is TRBD2 (6 bases). V was shortened by 4 bases and J by 5 bases, with 20 bases between the two germline ends. From germline, CDR1 is LNHNV and CDR2 YYDKDF (reference sequence). The CDR3 totals 16 residues. CDR3 sequence (DNA): TGTGCCACCAGCATAGTGATGGGCGGAGGAGGGGAGACCCAGTACTTC. Amino acids: CATSIVMGGGGETQYF.

The gene calls are TRBV29-1 and TRBJ2-1; 10 nucleotides align to TRBD2. V trimming: 5 bases; J trimming: 6 bases; junction bases outside the gene matches: 13. The CDR3 runs to 16 residues. CDR1 is SQVTM, CDR2 ANQGSEA, per germline. CDR3 sequence: CSVRAWVAGGSNEQFF. The CDR3 DNA sequence: TGCAGCGTTCGGGCGTGGGTAGCGGGAGGATCCAATGAGCAGTTCTTC.

The chain recombines TRBV20-1 with TRBJ2-4; 8 positions match TRBD2. V was pared by 0 bases and J by 0 bases, with 13 bases of the junction left unmatched. Per germline, CDR1 DFQATT and CDR2 SNEGSKA (reference sequence). The CDR3 has 19 residues. The CDR3 region is CSARDFGKLAELAKNIQYF. The CDR3 coding sequence is TGCAGTGCTAGAGATTTCGGAAAACTAGCGGAGCTAGCCAAAAACATTCAGTACTTC.

This clonotype was observed a few times. The rearrangement joins TRBV6-2 or TRBV6-3 to TRBJ2-1; possible D gene TRBD2, 7 bases. V was pared by 6 bases and J by 8 bases, with 29 bases between. This CDR3 has 18 residues. Germline CDR1 MNHEY, CDR2 SVGEGT. The CDR3 region is CASSGGGRGTILRHEQFF. CDR3 nucleotide sequence: TGTGCCAGCAGCGGTGGAGGGAGGGGGACTATACTTCGGCATGAGCAGTTCTTC.

In the case of this clonotype: Germline is not matched at one junction end, which may reflect a read error. The V gene is TRBV5-1, the J gene TRBJ2-5, with D possibly being TRBD2 (7 bases). Germline loops: CDR1 SGHRS, CDR2 YFSETQ. The CDR3 is 16 residues long. The CDR3 region is CASSFQGRGAQEAQYF. CDR3 nucleotides: TGCGCCAGCAGCTTCCAGGGTCGGGGGGCACAAGAGGCCCAGTACTTC.